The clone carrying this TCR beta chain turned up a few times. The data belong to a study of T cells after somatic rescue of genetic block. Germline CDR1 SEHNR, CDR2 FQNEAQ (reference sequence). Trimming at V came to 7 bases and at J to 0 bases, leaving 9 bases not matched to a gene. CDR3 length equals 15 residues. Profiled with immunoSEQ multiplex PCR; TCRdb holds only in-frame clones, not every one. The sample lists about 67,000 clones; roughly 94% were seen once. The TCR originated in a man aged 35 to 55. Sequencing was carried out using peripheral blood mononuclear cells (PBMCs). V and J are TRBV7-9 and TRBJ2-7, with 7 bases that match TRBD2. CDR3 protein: CASTDFREGSYEQYF. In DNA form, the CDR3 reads TGTGCCAGCACCGATTTCAGGGAGGGCTCCTACGAGCAGTACTTC. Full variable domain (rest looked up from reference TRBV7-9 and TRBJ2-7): DTGVSQNPRHKITKRGQNVTFRCDPISEHNRLYWYRQTLGQGPEFLTYFQNEAQLEKSRLLSDRFSAERPKGSFSTLEIQRTEQGDSAMYLCASTDFREGSYEQYFGPGTRLTVT.